The 21 T cell receptor beta chains given below trace back to one sample, sequenced in a study of blood T cell repertoires in COVID-19. TCRdb's copy holds only in-frame clones and misses some; the assay was immunoSEQ multiplex PCR. Among more than 200,000 clones, approximately 88% were seen once, and the ten largest hold around 30%. Sequenced material: peripheral blood. Receptors originate from a man aged 35 to 55 with acute or convalescent COVID-19.

The chain carries TRBV3-1 (or the pseudogene TRBV3-2) and TRBJ2-1, with 10 bases that match TRBD2. The CDR3 loop spans 15 amino acids. Germline V gene lookup returns CDR1 LGHDT and CDR2 YNNKEL (reference sequence). The J segment lost 6 bases and the V segment lost 2 bases, leaving 4 bases of the junction unmatched. CDR3 residues: CASSQKLAGLNEQFF. The CDR3 DNA reads TGTGCCAGCAGCCAAAAACTAGCGGGGCTCAATGAGCAGTTCTTC.

This rearrangement joins TRBV6-2 or TRBV6-3 to TRBJ1-2; 8 nucleotides line up with TRBD1. Germline CDR1 reads MNHEY; CDR2 reads SVGEGT. With V trimmed by 5 bases and J by 8 bases, 7 bases remained unmatched. The CDR3 has 13 residues. The CDR3 DNA reads as TGTGCCAGCAGTGGCAGGGACAGGCGAGGCTACACCTTC. It is translated as CASSGRDRRGYTF.

J is TRBJ1-1 and V is TRBV27; 8 bases are a match to TRBD1. The CDR3 has 15 amino acids. Germline V gene sequence: CDR1 MNHEY, CDR2 SMNVEV (reference sequence). V was pared by 6 bases and J by 5 bases, with 11 bases of the junction left unmatched. For the CDR3, the DNA is TGTGCCAGCAGCCTGACCGGGACAGGTGGGACTGAAGCTTTCTTT. It yields the protein CASSLTGTGGTEAFF.

This chain links TRBV11-2 with TRBJ2-7; 11 bases match TRBD1. Germline assignment: CDR1 SGHAT and CDR2 FQNNGV. The length of the CDR3 is 15 residues. V gave up 0 bases and J gave up 2 bases; unmatched junction bases: 0. The CDR3 nucleotides read TGTGCCAGCAGCTTAGAGGGACAGGGGGCCTACGAGCAGTACTTC. Translated: CASSLEGQGAYEQYF.

This rearrangement joins TRBV5-1 to TRBJ2-5, with 7 bases matching TRBD2. Unmatched junction bases numbered 0, after V lost 4 bases and J lost 0 bases. Germline-derived CDR1 and CDR2 are SGHRS and YFSETQ. The CDR3 spans 13 residues. The CDR3 DNA follows: TGCGCCAGCAGCGGGGGGGACCAAGAGACCCAGTACTTC. This codes for CASSGGDQETQYF.

J is TRBJ2-3 and V is TRBV5-5; perhaps TRBD1 as D (5 bases). From germline, CDR1 is SGHKS and CDR2 YYEKEE (reference sequence). Trimming took 4 bases from V and 1 from J, leaving 19 bases between them. CDR3 size: 17 residues. The CDR3 here is CASSPTSSLGRTDTQYF. The CDR3, as DNA: TGTGCCAGCAGCCCGACCTCTAGTTTGGGGCGCACAGATACGCAGTATTTT.

In regard to this clone: Just one base apart from a much larger clone, this may be a read error. V gene TRBV2 combines with J gene TRBJ1-1; a possible D gene is TRBD1 (6 bases). The germline gives CDR1 SNHLY, CDR2 FYNNEI. Between the trimmed V and J ends, which lost 8 bases and 2 bases, there was a span of 12 bases. The length of the CDR3 is 13 residues. This chain's CDR3 is CASSNRVNTEAFF. In DNA, the CDR3 is TGTGCCAGCTCGAACAGGGTCAACACTGAAGCTTTCTTT.

The chain joins TRBV11-2 to TRBJ2-7, with 10 positions matching TRBD1. The CDR3 is made up of 15 amino acids. V was clipped by 6 bases and J by 2 bases; unmatched bases: 7. Germline V gene sequence: CDR1 SGHAT, CDR2 FQNNGV. The CDR3 DNA is TGTGCCAGCAGTATGCGGGGACAGGGGACCTACGAGCAGTACTTC. This translates into CASSMRGQGTYEQYF.

This chain links TRBV6-6 with TRBJ2-1, with TRBD2 identical over 9 bases. CDR1 is MNHNY and CDR2 is SVGAGI in the germline V gene (reference sequence). The CDR3 contains 15 residues. The V gene end was trimmed by 2 bases and the J gene end by 6 bases; junction bases not matched to a gene: 5. This chain's CDR3 is CASSYLAGGINEQFF. DNA of the CDR3: TGTGCCAGCAGTTACCTTGCGGGAGGGATCAATGAGCAGTTCTTC.

V and J are TRBV2 and TRBJ2-3; 13 bases are shared with TRBD2. The V segment lost 4 bases and the J segment 4 bases; nucleotides outside the gene matches: 8. Germline lookup yields CDR1 SNHLY and CDR2 FYNNEI. The CDR3 totals 17 residues. CDR3 nucleotide sequence: TGTGCCAGCAGTGCGGGGACTAGCGGGACATGGGCAGATACGCAGTATTTT. Its protein is CASSAGTSGTWADTQYF.

V is TRBV7-2 and J is TRBJ1-2, with D possibly matching TRBD1 (6 bases). From germline, CDR1 is SGHTA and CDR2 FQGNSA. The CDR3 has 13 residues. V lost 5 bases, J lost 4 bases, and 11 bases lay in between. The CDR3 nucleotides are TGTGCCAGCAGCGCGGACAGAAGCTATGGCTACACCTTC. This encodes CASSADRSYGYTF.

CDR3 in amino acids: CASSPFTGSYGYTF. CDR3 in DNA: TGTGCCAGCAGCCCTTTCACAGGGAGCTATGGCTACACCTTC. This chain connects TRBV7-7 to TRBJ1-2, with D perhaps TRBD1 (6 bases). Germline V gene lookup returns CDR1 SSHAT and CDR2 FNYEAQ (reference sequence). Trimming left V 5 bases short and J 4 bases short, with 14 bases between. The CDR3 runs 14 residues.

The rearrangement joins TRBV5-6 to TRBJ2-7; D call uncertain. This CDR3 is 11 amino acids long. Germline V lookup: CDR1 SGHDT, CDR2 YYEEEE. V dropped 5 bases and J dropped 6 bases, with 9 bases sitting between them. CDR3 sequence (DNA): TGTGCCAGCAGGTCCCAAGCCGAGCAGTACTTC. Amino acid sequence: CASRSQAEQYF.

About this clone itself: The sample has other DNA sequences that encode this CDR3 too. CDR3 in amino acids: CASSQETGNYGYTF. In nucleotides, the CDR3 is TGTGCCAGCAGCCAGGAGACAGGGAACTATGGCTACACCTTC. The chain joins TRBV4-2 to TRBJ1-2; 7 bases align to TRBD1. Per the germline V gene, CDR1 is LGHNA and CDR2 is YNFKEQ. V dropped 3 bases and J dropped 2; count of bases not matched to a gene: 3. The CDR3 extends over 14 amino acids.

This sequence joins TRBV19 and TRBJ1-1; 10 nucleotides match TRBD1. This CDR3 is 15 amino acids long. CDR1 LNHDA and CDR2 SQIVND come from the germline V gene (reference sequence). After removal of 2 bases from V and 5 bases from J, the junction contained 5 bases not matched to a gene. DNA for the CDR3: TGTGCCAGTAGTATATCCGGACAGGGGGGGACTGAAGCTTTCTTT. This sequence encodes CASSISGQGGTEAFF. The full variable domain, rest sourced from reference TRBV19 and TRBJ1-1, is DGGITQSPKYLFRKEGQNVTLSCEQNLNHDAMYWYRQDPGQGLRLIYYSQIVNDFQKGDIAEGYSVSREKKESFPLTVTSAQKNPTAFYLCASSISGQGGTEAFFGQGTRLTVV.

The genes are TRBV9 and TRBJ1-2; the match to TRBD1 covers 9 bases. The junction had 9 bases not matched to a gene; V was cut back by 3 bases and J by 9 bases. From germline, CDR1 is SGDLS and CDR2 YYNGEE. The CDR3 extends over 14 amino acids. CDR3 bases: TGTGCCAGCAGCGAGGGGACAGGGTCAACCCGCTACACCTTC. Protein product: CASSEGTGSTRYTF. Drawing the rest from reference TRBV9 and TRBJ1-2, the complete variable domain is DSGVTQTPKHLITATGQRVTLRCSPRSGDLSVYWYQQSLDQGLQFLIQYYNGEERAKGNILERFSAQQFPDLHSELNLSSLELGDSALYFCASSEGTGSTRYTFGSGTRLTVV.

The gene calls are TRBV7-7 and TRBJ2-1; 11 positions match TRBD2. J was trimmed by 14 bases and V by 3 bases; bases with no gene match: 18. Germline V gene sequence: CDR1 SSHAT, CDR2 FNYEAQ (reference sequence). CDR3 length: 17 residues. CDR3 DNA sequence: TGTGCCAGCAGCTTCCCCCGAGGTAGGGTAGCGGGAGGGCTTAAGTTCTTC. Residues: CASSFPRGRVAGGLKFF.

The chain uses TRBV29-1 and TRBJ2-1; TRBD2 aligns across 7 bases. Germline V gene lookup returns CDR1 SQVTM and CDR2 ANQGSEA. This CDR3 is built from 15 residues. Trimming removed 5 bases from V and 5 bases from J; junction bases left unmatched: 12. In nucleotides, the CDR3 is TGCAGCGTTATCGCACCCCCGGGAGGTAACAATGAGCAGTTCTTC. This sequence encodes CSVIAPPGGNNEQFF.

The rearrangement joins TRBV4-2 to TRBJ2-3; TRBD2 is a possible D gene (5 bases). Between the trimmed V and J ends, which lost 1 base and 2 bases, there was a span of 10 bases. Germline CDR1 LGHNA, CDR2 YNFKEQ. The CDR3 loop spans 15 amino acids. The CDR3 DNA follows: TGTGCCAGCAGCCAAGTATCGGGAACCACAGATACGCAGTATTTT. Its translation: CASSQVSGTTDTQYF.

The chain uses TRBV20-1 and TRBJ1-1; no definite D call. In germline, CDR1 is DFQATT, CDR2 SNEGSKA (reference sequence). V was pared by 3 bases and J by 4 bases, with 6 bases between. CDR3 length: 11 amino acids. The CDR3 region is CSARWATEAFF. The CDR3 region has the DNA TGCAGTGCTAGGTGGGCCACTGAAGCTTTCTTT.

The chain links TRBV6-5 to TRBJ1-1; TRBD1 matches at 8 bases. The CDR3 contains 14 residues. Germline lookup yields CDR1 MNHEY and CDR2 SVGAGI. Trimming at V came to 6 bases and at J to 4 bases, leaving 7 bases not matched to a gene. The CDR3, as DNA: TGTGCCAGCAGAGGCGGACAGGGCGGCACTGAAGCTTTCTTT. Translating it yields CASRGGQGGTEAFF.